This paragraph reports one T cell receptor (beta chain). The target of this receptor is not known. Base qualities are not recorded, but no much larger clone differs from it by a single base. V is cut back by 5 bases and J by 4 bases, with 6 bases in the junction unmatched. CDR1 and CDR2 are read off the germline V gene (reference sequence) as PRHDT and FYEKMQ. The CDR3 has 14 amino acids, counting the end cysteine and phenylalanine. Only the CDR3 portion is preserved as DNA: 42 bases, with reading frame beginning at the first base. Libraries were made using the immunoSEQ multiplex PCR assay. In its TCRdb copy, this immuneACCESS table keeps in-frame sequences only and misses some clones. Where compared with another copy, unresolved V genes explain less than half of these, and the others have no known cause. In all, the sample holds about 61,000 clones, and 70% to 90% of those were seen once. The ten largest make up approximately 1.8% of the sample.

The data belong to a study of T cell changes during pregnancy in multiple sclerosis (dated by TCRdb to about 2019). Study-wide context: The study examined how the T cell repertoire changed over the course of pregnancy in women with multiple sclerosis.

The chain is made from TRBV13 and TRBJ1-2; 8 bases in the middle match TRBD1. The material sequenced was peripheral blood, taken in the first trimester of pregnancy. This TCR derives from a female donor with multiple sclerosis, enrolled in a pregnancy study. The CDR3 reads CASSGTGGFYGYTF. In nucleotides, the sequence is TGTGCCAGCAGCGGCACAGGGGGGTTCTATGGCTACACCTTC.